Following are 31 T cell receptor beta chains from one sample sequenced in a study of cytomegalovirus exposure and HLA in healthy donors (dated by TCRdb to 2016 to 2017). Libraries were made using the immunoSEQ multiplex PCR assay. A mixture of 60 forward primers for TCR Vbeta segments and 13 reverse primers for TCR Jbeta segments was used in the multiplex PCR. TCRdb holds this immuneACCESS table with in-frame rearrangements only. Some clones are missing; in checked studies, unresolved V genes explain under half, and the rest has no known cause. Recorded for this sample are about 100,000 clones; under 80% of them occurred a single time. The top ten clones comprise approximately 4.8% of the sample. Sequenced: PBMCs. All receptors come from a woman aged 18-35 years in good health and CMV-seropositive.

The chain employs TRBV20-1 and TRBJ2-7, with unresolved D. The length of the CDR3 is 11 residues. CDR1 is DFQATT and CDR2 is SNEGSKA in the germline V gene (reference sequence). V lost 7 bases and J 0 bases, leaving 7 bases between the germline ends. CDR3 protein: CSVADSYEQYF. CDR3 coding DNA: TGCAGTGTAGCCGACTCCTACGAGCAGTACTTC.

V and J are TRBV6-5 and TRBJ1-5; TRBD1 agrees at 9 bases. The CDR3 totals 15 residues. J gave up 3 bases and V 6 bases, and 6 bases lay outside the gene matches. Germline lookup yields CDR1 MNHEY and CDR2 SVGAGI. The CDR3 sequence is CASSPGQGNNQPQHF. The CDR3 bases are TGTGCCAGCAGCCCGGGACAGGGTAACAATCAGCCCCAGCATTTT.

This chain connects TRBV9 to TRBJ2-1; no clear D. V gave up 0 bases and J gave up 0 bases, with 4 bases separating them. CDR3 length equals 14 residues. Per the germline V gene, CDR1 is SGDLS and CDR2 is YYNGEE. The CDR3 DNA sequence: TGTGCCAGCAGCGTAGCGGGCTCCTACAATGAGCAGTTCTTC. It specifies CASSVAGSYNEQFF.

This clone was seen more than once but under ten times. This chain links TRBV9 with TRBJ2-3, with TRBD2 matching 8 bases. The CDR3 runs to 16 residues. Losses at the gene ends were 0 bases for V and 3 bases for J; bases not matched to a gene: 6. CDR1 SGDLS and CDR2 YYNGEE come from the germline V gene. The CDR3, as DNA: TGTGCCAGCAGCGTAGGGACTAGCATTATTACAGATACGCAGTATTTT. It yields the protein CASSVGTSIITDTQYF.

On this clone: In the same sample, other DNA sequences code for this CDR3. The V gene is TRBV18, the J gene TRBJ1-5; 7 positions agree with TRBD1. Germline V gives CDR1 KGHSH, CDR2 LQKENI. The V gene end was trimmed by 2 bases and the J gene end by 5 bases; junction bases not matched to a gene: 0. There are 13 residues in the CDR3. The CDR3 loop is CASSPDRDQPQHF. The CDR3 bases are TGTGCCAGCTCACCAGACAGGGATCAGCCCCAGCATTTT.

V usage is TRBV5-6 and J usage is TRBJ2-3, with a weak D call TRBD1 (6 bases). Trimming took off 1 base at V and 2 bases at J, with 14 bases between the two ends. Germline values: CDR1 SGHDT, CDR2 YYEEEE. The CDR3 runs to 16 residues. DNA of the CDR3: TGTGCCAGCAGCTTGTCACAGGGAAGTTACACAGATACGCAGTATTTT. This sequence encodes CASSLSQGSYTDTQYF.

The chain carries TRBV30 and TRBJ2-5; 8 bases match TRBD1. Germline loops: CDR1 GTSNPN, CDR2 SVGIG (reference sequence). J gave up 4 bases and V 2 bases, and 6 bases lay outside the gene matches. The CDR3 loop spans 14 amino acids. CDR3 region: CAWSYNRGSETQYF. The DNA of the CDR3 is TGTGCCTGGAGTTATAACAGGGGGTCAGAGACCCAGTACTTC. Together with reference TRBV30 and TRBJ2-5, the CDR3 gives the full variable domain: SQTIHQWPATLVQPVGSPLSLECTVEGTSNPNLYWYRQAAGRGLQLLFYSVGIGQISSEVPQNLSASRPQDRQFILSSKKLLLSDSGFYLCAWSYNRGSETQYFGPGTRLLVL.

The CDR3 region has the DNA TGCAGCGTTGCGCGACAGGGAGTCTACGAGCAGTACTTC. Its protein is CSVARQGVYEQYF. The chain couples TRBV29-1 to TRBJ2-7; the match to TRBD1 covers 7 bases. This CDR3 contains 13 residues. Germline-derived CDR1 and CDR2 are SQVTM and ANQGSEA. V lost 4 bases and J lost 3; bases outside the gene matches: 6.

The rearrangement uses TRBV4-3 and TRBJ2-2; 12 bases fit TRBD1. The junction had 17 bases not matched to a gene; V was cut back by 4 bases and J by 5 bases. CDR3 length: 20 amino acids. Looked up from germline, CDR1 is LGHNA and CDR2 is YSLEER. This chain's CDR3 is CASSPQGQGASGEGTGELFF. CDR3 nucleotide sequence: TGCGCCAGCAGCCCCCAGGGACAGGGGGCCAGCGGTGAAGGAACCGGGGAGCTGTTTTTT.

This clone was observed a handful of times. The gene calls are TRBV10-3 and TRBJ1-3; TRBD1 might be the D (6 bases). The CDR3 runs 15 residues. CDR1 and CDR2 from the germline V gene are ENHRY and SYGVKD. V was shortened by 3 bases and J by 1 base, with 10 bases between the two germline ends. CDR3 in amino acids: CAISDTGKSGNTIYF. CDR3 in DNA: TGTGCCATCAGTGACACAGGGAAATCTGGAAACACCATATATTTT.

The chain employs TRBV2 and TRBJ2-5, with TRBD2 matching 10 bases. Germline lookup yields CDR1 SNHLY and CDR2 FYNNEI. Losses at the gene ends were 6 bases for V and 5 bases for J; bases not matched to a gene: 3. The CDR3 consists of 13 residues. The DNA of the CDR3 is TGTGCCAGCAGCCTAGCGGGAGTCGAGACCCAGTACTTC. It yields the protein CASSLAGVETQYF.

The chain carries TRBV7-3 and TRBJ1-5; a possible D gene is TRBD1 (6 bases). Trimming cost V 1 base and J 6 bases, with 13 bases left between them. The CDR3 runs to 15 residues. Germline lookup yields CDR1 SGHTA and CDR2 FQGTGA. CDR3 in DNA: TGTGCCAGCAGCTTAAAATTGCGGGGGCCTCAGCCCCAGCATTTT. As protein: CASSLKLRGPQPQHF. The whole variable domain, remainder taken from reference TRBV7-3 and TRBJ1-5, is GAGVSQTPSNKVTEKGKYVELRCDPISGHTALYWYRQSLGQGPEFLIYFQGTGAADDSGLPNDRFFAVRPEGSVSTLKIQRTERGDSAVYLCASSLKLRGPQPQHFGDGTRLSIL.

This clone was recorded a few times. The V gene is TRBV6-6, the J gene TRBJ2-1; D is unclear. Germline CDR1 and CDR2: MNHNY and SVGAGI (reference sequence). V lost 5 bases and J 2 bases, leaving 13 bases between the germline ends. The CDR3 consists of 15 residues. The CDR3 loop is CASSPRGMAYNEQFF. CDR3 nucleotide sequence: TGTGCCAGCAGTCCTAGAGGAATGGCCTACAATGAGCAGTTCTTC.

This clone was seen more than once but under ten times. The rearrangement links TRBV16 to TRBJ1-5; D is undetermined. CDR1 KGHSY and CDR2 FQNENV come from the germline V gene. The CDR3 spans 15 residues. V lost 3 bases, J lost 2 bases, and 11 bases lay in between. CDR3 sequence reads: CASSQSRVGNQPQHF. CDR3 DNA: TGTGCCAGCAGCCAGTCCCGGGTGGGCAATCAGCCCCAGCATTTT. Variable domain in full (rest from reference TRBV16 and TRBJ1-5): GEEVAQTPKHLVRGEGQKAKLYCAPIKGHSYVFWYQQVLKNEFKFLISFQNENVFDETGMPKERFSAKCLPNSPCSLEIQATKLEDSAVYFCASSQSRVGNQPQHFGDGTRLSIL.

The gene calls are TRBV6-5 and TRBJ2-5; weak D call: TRBD1 (5 bases). V was shortened by 6 bases and J by 2 bases, with 13 bases between the two germline ends. The CDR3 spans 14 residues. Germline CDR1 MNHEY, CDR2 SVGAGI. Here the CDR3 reads CASSPARQQETQYF. The CDR3 coding sequence is TGTGCCAGCAGCCCTGCCCGACAGCAAGAGACCCAGTACTTC.

V is TRBV30 and J is TRBJ2-1, with D perhaps TRBD1 (6 bases). V lost 3 bases to trimming and J lost 10 bases, with 22 bases between them. The CDR3 length is 15 residues. CDR1 is GTSNPN and CDR2 is SVGIG in the germline V gene (reference sequence). The CDR3 DNA reads as TGTGCCTGGAGATTGGGACAAAATACAATTTACGAGCAGTTCTTC. This gives the protein CAWRLGQNTIYEQFF.

The rearrangement links TRBV10-3 to TRBJ2-1, with TRBD1 matching 7 bases. J gave up 7 bases and V 3 bases, and 15 bases lay outside the gene matches. The CDR3 totals 17 residues. Germline CDR1 reads ENHRY; CDR2 reads SYGVKD. CDR3 nucleotide sequence: TGTGCCATCAGTGACTCCTCGGGGACAGTCAGGATAAATGAGCAGTTCTTC. It specifies CAISDSSGTVRINEQFF.

This clone was picked up one time. In the same sample, other DNA sequences code for this CDR3. The rearrangement joins TRBV7-2 to TRBJ2-5, with a tentative D call TRBD2 (6 bases). V lost 5 bases and J lost 2, with 9 bases in between. Germline V lookup: CDR1 SGHTA, CDR2 FQGNSA. The CDR3 spans 13 residues. The CDR3 DNA is TGTGCCAGCAGCCCGGCGGGACAAGAGACCCAGTACTTC. Translation: CASSPAGQETQYF. The whole variable domain, filled in from reference TRBV7-2 and TRBJ2-5, reads GAGVSQSPSNKVTEKGKDVELRCDPISGHTALYWYRQSLGQGLEFLIYFQGNSAPDKSGLPSDRFSAERTGGSVSTLTIQRTQQEDSAVYLCASSPAGQETQYFGPGTRLLVL.

V is TRBV7-9 and J is TRBJ2-1; 8 nucleotides align to TRBD2. The V gene end was trimmed by 6 bases and the J gene end by 4 bases; junction bases not matched to a gene: 8. Germline lookup yields CDR1 SEHNR and CDR2 FQNEAQ (reference sequence). CDR3 length: 15 residues. Here the CDR3 DNA reads TGTGCCAGCAGACCAACTAGCGGAGGGTACAATGAGCAGTTCTTC. Its protein is CASRPTSGGYNEQFF.

The chain employs TRBV6-5 and TRBJ1-5; weak D call: TRBD1 (5 bases). V lost 0 bases to trimming and J lost 7 bases, with 13 bases between them. CDR1 and CDR2 from the germline V gene are MNHEY and SVGAGI. CDR3 length equals 15 residues. The CDR3 DNA sequence: TGTGCCAGCAGTTACTCTGGGGGGGAGGGGCAGCCCCAGCATTTT. This sequence encodes CASSYSGGEGQPQHF.

The rearrangement links TRBV7-2 to TRBJ2-7; TRBD2 agrees at 7 bases. Unmatched junction bases numbered 6, after V lost 4 bases and J lost 3 bases. CDR1 and CDR2 (germline): SGHTA, FQGNSA. The CDR3 loop spans 14 amino acids. This CDR3 is CASSWGGSGYEQYF. CDR3 sequence (DNA): TGTGCCAGCAGCTGGGGCGGGAGTGGCTACGAGCAGTACTTC.

The rearrangement uses TRBV28 and TRBJ1-2, with 9 positions matching TRBD1. The V segment lost 6 bases and the J segment 4 bases; nucleotides outside the gene matches: 18. The CDR3 is 18 amino acids. The V gene's germline CDR1 is MDHEN and CDR2 SYDVKM. CDR3 residues: CASSPEFAGTGPSYGYTF. CDR3 coding DNA: TGTGCCAGCAGCCCCGAGTTCGCCGGGACAGGGCCCTCCTATGGCTACACCTTC.

The genes are TRBV9 and TRBJ1-1, with D possibly matching TRBD1 (5 bases). The CDR3 has 14 amino acids. Germline values: CDR1 SGDLS, CDR2 YYNGEE. V dropped 1 base and J dropped 4 bases, with 11 bases sitting between them. CDR3 in amino acids: CASSVTGWSTEAFF. CDR3 in DNA: TGTGCCAGCAGCGTAACAGGATGGAGCACTGAAGCTTTCTTT. Complete variable domain (other parts from reference TRBV9 and TRBJ1-1): DSGVTQTPKHLITATGQRVTLRCSPRSGDLSVYWYQQSLDQGLQFLIQYYNGEERAKGNILERFSAQQFPDLHSELNLSSLELGDSALYFCASSVTGWSTEAFFGQGTRLTVV.

The chain has TRBV7-7 and TRBJ1-2, with a possible D match to TRBD1 (5 bases). The CDR3 is 15 residues long. Germline CDR1 SSHAT, CDR2 FNYEAQ (reference sequence). The CDR3 sequence: CAPRVVNRQSSGYTF. CDR3 nucleotides: TGTGCTCCCCGAGTTGTCAACAGACAGTCGAGTGGCTACACCTTC.

The chain links TRBV28 to TRBJ2-7; possibly TRBD2 for D (5 bases). The CDR3 runs 15 residues. V shed 2 bases and J shed 4 bases, with 15 bases lying between them. In germline, CDR1 is MDHEN, CDR2 SYDVKM. This CDR3 is CASSLIEPVAYEQYF. CDR3 nucleotides: TGTGCCAGCAGTTTAATAGAACCGGTAGCGTACGAGCAGTACTTC.

The chain carries TRBV7-2 and TRBJ1-2; possibly TRBD1 for D (6 bases). Germline V CDR1 and CDR2: SGHTA, FQGNSA. This CDR3 is built from 13 residues. Trimming shortened V by 6 bases and J by 4 bases, and 12 bases separated the two germline ends. In DNA form, the CDR3 reads TGTGCCAGCAGACAGAGGGGGAGCTATGGCTACACCTTC. Protein sequence: CASRQRGSYGYTF.

This clone has only one observation. The CDR3 is CASSLTGVQETQYF. CDR3 sequence (DNA): TGCGCCAGCAGCTTGACAGGAGTCCAAGAGACCCAGTACTTC. This chain joins TRBV5-1 and TRBJ2-5, with D maybe TRBD1 (5 bases). Germline-derived CDR1 and CDR2 are SGHRS and YFSETQ. The CDR3 has 14 residues. The germline V and J ends were trimmed by 1 base and 1 base, with 8 bases remaining between them.

The chain links TRBV10-3 to TRBJ2-7; TRBD1 matches 10 bases. J gave up 4 bases and V 0 bases, and 15 bases lay outside the gene matches. From germline, CDR1 is ENHRY and CDR2 SYGVKD. The CDR3 is made up of 19 amino acids. This chain's CDR3 is CAISESPGQGTTGGYEQYF. The DNA of the CDR3 is TGTGCCATCAGTGAGTCTCCGGGACAGGGGACTACCGGGGGGTACGAGCAGTACTTC.

The chain joins TRBV7-9 to TRBJ2-7, with 8 bases aligning to TRBD1. The ends lost 5 bases at V and 3 bases at J; junction bases unmatched: 9. The CDR3 totals 15 residues. The germline V gene encodes CDR1 SEHNR and CDR2 FQNEAQ (reference sequence). CDR3 in amino acids: CASSAPGQAIYEQYF. The CDR3 nucleotides read TGTGCCAGCAGCGCACCGGGACAGGCGATCTACGAGCAGTACTTC.

J is TRBJ2-1 and V is TRBV4-3; 13 bases match TRBD2. V lost 4 bases and J lost 3; bases outside the gene matches: 6. Germline CDR1 and CDR2: LGHNA and YSLEER. This CDR3 has 17 residues. The DNA for the CDR3 is TGCGCCAGCAGCCCCGGGGGACTAGCGGGAATCTACAATGAGCAGTTCTTC. Translated: CASSPGGLAGIYNEQFF.

This chain joins TRBV6-4 and TRBJ2-1; TRBD2 matches at 9 bases. Germline CDR1 reads MRHNA; CDR2 reads SNTAGT. This CDR3 comprises 16 residues. The V gene end was trimmed by 0 bases and the J gene end by 7 bases; junction bases not matched to a gene: 7. CDR3 sequence reads: CASSDSAREGGNEQFF. The CDR3 nucleotides are TGTGCCAGCAGTGACTCGGCGCGGGAGGGGGGTAATGAGCAGTTCTTC.